This T cell receptor (beta chain) was recorded in a study of tissue T cells after allogeneic stem cell transplantation. This CDR3 spans 13 amino acids. V was clipped by 5 bases and J by 5 bases, with 12 bases between them. The V gene's germline CDR1 is SGHAT and CDR2 FQNNGV. Study-level points and caveats: Motif-based clustering found tissue-specific repertoire signatures shared across patients, though few clones were shared. Anatomically similar tissues had similar TCR repertoires within each patient.

The repertoire was sequenced with immunoSEQ multiplex PCR; TCRdb's copy has only in-frame clones and lacks some. The sample carries thousands of clones, approximately 59% recorded once. For this clone: Its antigen is unidentified.

The sample was tissue from the jejunum, taken at autopsy. V is TRBV11-2 and J is TRBJ2-5; D gene unclear. This clonotype was obtained from a male donor at least 60 years old with lung cancer. CDR3 coding DNA: TGTGCCAGCAGCGTTCTTTTCTCTGAGACCCAGTACTTC. Translating gives CASSVLFSETQYF.